The sample holds a few counts of the clone carrying this T cell receptor (beta chain). What it recognizes is unknown. The junction departs from the called germline gene at one end, perhaps through a read error. The data were obtained in a study of naive and memory T cell subsets. General study results and limits: Over 95% of naive TCR sequences appeared only once, unlike memory subsets. Findings for naive and memory subsets could not be checked against ground truth.

Both TRBC1 and TRBC2 were covered by a beta constant-region primer of two equimolar oligonucleotides. The ligated cDNA underwent four PCR rounds using SP2 and nested alpha and beta constant-region primers. MiXCR, run by TCRdb on the UMI-ligation and nested PCR reads, gives a single entry per CDR3 protein. The sample lists 3,500 to 5,000 distinct CDR3 sequences, less than 5.5% occurring once. This CDR3 comprises 12 residues. Separate alpha and beta amplification began at the second PCR step. Cells stained for CD3, CD4, CD8, CD45RA, CD27 and viability were sorted into four CD45RA/CD27 subsets. The source material was effector memory CD8+ T cells from blood. The subset denotes: effector memory, CD45RA- CD27-. The chain combines TRBV12-3 or TRBV12-4 with TRBJ1-2; 7 nucleotides align to TRBD1. The origin of this receptor is a human donor in good health. The CDR3 spells CASSFNTGDKLF. The CDR3 DNA follows: TGTGCCAGCAGTTTTAACACAGGGGACAAACTATTC.